This entry is about one TCR beta chain. Its target is unknown. This entry comes from a study of radiotherapy plus CTLA-4 blockade in lung cancer. Whole-study findings and limits: Researchers report tumor-derived TCR clones expanding in blood after radiotherapy plus ipilimumab.

Focal radiation plus CTLA-4 blockade with ipilimumab was administered to patients who had chemo-refractory metastatic non-small-cell lung cancer. Germline V lookup: CDR1 SGHDT, CDR2 YYEEEE. This CDR3 has 13 residues. V lost 4 bases to trimming and J lost 6 bases; unmatched junction nucleotides: 6. Sequencing used immunoSEQ multiplex PCR; TCRdb keeps in-frame clones, though not all of them. The repertoire has around 85,000 clones, approximately 83% of them found once; the top ten carry 2% to 2.5%. This rearrangement joins TRBV5-6 to TRBJ1-1; 7 positions match TRBD1. This receptor was obtained from a human donor with non-small cell lung cancer who had a partial response to radiotherapy plus ipilimumab. The material was peripheral blood, obtained from a patient treated with radiotherapy plus ipilimumab. CDR3: CASSPLDRAEAFF. In nucleotides, the CDR3 is TGTGCCAGCAGCCCTCTCGACAGGGCTGAAGCTTTCTTT.